This is a list of T cell receptor beta chains from one sample in a study of persistence of HIV-infected CD4 T cells. Clones were sequenced by immunoSEQ multiplex PCR, and TCRdb holds only the in-frame ones, with some missing. The data show about 20,000 clones, around three quarters seen once. The antigens these receptors bind are not known. The material was CD4+ T cells sorted from PBMCs after 18-hour stimulation, obtained from a patient who received antiretroviral therapy. All receptors come from an adult man with HIV who was CMV-seropositive. Each CDR3 is given with its conserved first and last residue. A D gene is named only where the DNA matches it firmly. Some rows have no size entry. The others give once, few or many, or a class for an expanded clone.

DNA: TGTGCCAGTAGTATTTCCGGGACAGCGAATGAGCAGTTCTTC; CDR3: CASSISGTANEQFF; V: TRBV19; D: TRBD1; size: -; J: TRBJ2-1
DNA: TGTGCCAGCAGTTACGGGGGTGGGCCCCAGCATTTT; CDR3: CASSYGGGPQHF; V: TRBV6-5; D: -; size: -; J: TRBJ1-5
DNA: TGTGCCAGCAGCCGGACAGGGACCTCCACAGATACGCAGTATTTT; CDR3: CASSRTGTSTDTQYF; V: TRBV7-3; D: TRBD1; size: once; J: TRBJ2-3
DNA: TGCGCCAGCAGTTCAATTACCGGGACAGTGGGAAGAGCTAACTATGGCTACACCTTC; CDR3: CASSSITGTVGRANYGYTF; V: TRBV5-1; D: TRBD1; size: -; J: TRBJ1-2
DNA: TGTGCCTGGACTAGTCCTAACACCGGGGAGCTGTTTTTT; CDR3: CAWTSPNTGELFF; V: TRBV30; D: -; size: -; J: TRBJ2-2
DNA: TGTGCCATCAGTGAGTCAGGAGGAGGGACTGAAGCTTTCTTT; CDR3: CAISESGGGTEAFF; V: TRBV10-3; D: -; size: -; J: TRBJ1-1
DNA: TGCGCCAGCAGCCAAGACCAGGGGCAGGGAAGGCGAAATGAGCAGTTCTTC; CDR3: CASSQDQGQGRRNEQFF; V: TRBV4-1; D: -; size: -; J: TRBJ2-1
DNA: TGTGCCAGCAGCCAATCGGGACAGAGCAGTTACGAGCAGTACTTC; CDR3: CASSQSGQSSYEQYF; V: TRBV3-1/TRBV3-2; D: TRBD1; size: once; J: TRBJ2-7
DNA: TGTGCCACCAGCAGGGGGCAGGACAAGAATCAGCCCCAGCATTTT; CDR3: CATSRGQDKNQPQHF; V: TRBV15; D: -; size: -; J: TRBJ1-5
DNA: TGTGCCAGCAGTGAACAAGCTCCAGGGGGCTGGGGGGGCAATCAGCCCCAGCATTTT; CDR3: CASSEQAPGGWGGNQPQHF; V: TRBV6-1; D: TRBD1; size: -; J: TRBJ1-5
DNA: TGCGCCAGCAGTATGGAACAGGCAGTGAACACTGAAGCTTTCTTT; CDR3: CASSMEQAVNTEAFF; V: TRBV5-1; D: -; size: -; J: TRBJ1-1
DNA: TGTGCCAGCAGGCGGACTAGCGGGCAAAACATTCAGTACTTC; CDR3: CASRRTSGQNIQYF; V: TRBV6-5; D: TRBD2; size: once; J: TRBJ2-4
DNA: TGTGCCAGCAGCCCCAAGGGTCTTTATACGCAGTATTTT; CDR3: CASSPKGLYTQYF; V: TRBV3-1/TRBV3-2; D: -; size: -; J: TRBJ2-3
DNA: TGTGCCACCAGTGTAGCGCTAGCTCAGTACAATGAGCAGTTCTTC; CDR3: CATSVALAQYNEQFF; V: TRBV24-1; D: -; size: -; J: TRBJ2-1
DNA: TGTGCCAGCAGTTTACTCTCACGGGGCACAGATACGCAGTATTTT; CDR3: CASSLLSRGTDTQYF; V: TRBV6-5; D: -; size: once; J: TRBJ2-3
DNA: TGTGCCAGCAGCTTAATGACCCTCCGGTCCCAAGGCTCCTACAATGAGCAGTTCTTC; CDR3: CASSLMTLRSQGSYNEQFF; V: TRBV7-3; D: -; size: -; J: TRBJ2-1
DNA: TGTGCCAGCAGTTACAATACAGGGCGTCTCCCAGATACGCAGTATTTT; CDR3: CASSYNTGRLPDTQYF; V: TRBV6-5; D: -; size: -; J: TRBJ2-3
DNA: TGTGCCAGCAGTGAAGAGGTTACGAACGCTGAAGCTTTCTTT; CDR3: CASSEEVTNAEAFF; V: TRBV2; D: -; size: few; J: TRBJ1-1
DNA: TGTGCCATCAGTGGCGGGGGGGCAAACAGAGATACGCAGTATTTT; CDR3: CAISGGGANRDTQYF; V: TRBV10-3; D: TRBD2; size: -; J: TRBJ2-3
DNA: TGCAGCGTTCAGGGAGTCCCGGGGGCCTACGAGCAGTACTTC; CDR3: CSVQGVPGAYEQYF; V: TRBV29-1; D: -; size: -; J: TRBJ2-7
DNA: TGTGCCAGCAGTCGGGGGAGCGGACAGCCCCAGCATTTT; CDR3: CASSRGSGQPQHF; V: TRBV6-6; D: -; size: once; J: TRBJ1-5
DNA: TGTGCCAGCAGTAAGGGACAGAGGTACGAGCAGTACTTC; CDR3: CASSKGQRYEQYF; V: TRBV2; D: TRBD1; size: -; J: TRBJ2-7
DNA: TGTGCCAGCAGCTTCACAGGGAATGCAGGAAACACCATATATTTT; CDR3: CASSFTGNAGNTIYF; V: TRBV5-4; D: -; size: -; J: TRBJ1-3
DNA: TGTGCCAGCAGTTACGAAACCTCTAGGACAGCCAAAAACATTCAGTACTTC; CDR3: CASSYETSRTAKNIQYF; V: TRBV6-2/TRBV6-3; D: -; size: -; J: TRBJ2-4
DNA: TGTGCCAGCTCACCTTCCCCAGATTCTGAGCAGTTCTTC; CDR3: CASSPSPDSEQFF; V: TRBV18; D: -; size: -; J: TRBJ2-1
DNA: TGTGCCACCAGCAGAGCCTCGACAGGCTACAATGAGCAGTTCTTC; CDR3: CATSRASTGYNEQFF; V: TRBV15; D: -; size: -; J: TRBJ2-1
DNA: TGTGCCAGTAGTATGGGGTTTGGAGAACAGCCCCAGCATTTT; CDR3: CASSMGFGEQPQHF; V: TRBV19; D: -; size: once; J: TRBJ1-5
DNA: TGTGCCAGCAGGATAGGGGGGGACTACAATGAGCAGTTCTTC; CDR3: CASRIGGDYNEQFF; V: TRBV25-1; D: -; size: -; J: TRBJ2-1
DNA: TGTGCCAGCTCACCAAACCTAGACACTGAAGCTTTCTTT; CDR3: CASSPNLDTEAFF; V: TRBV18; D: -; size: -; J: TRBJ1-1
DNA: TGCGCCAGCAGCCCGGGACAGGCCGAATCCTACACCTTC; CDR3: CASSPGQAESYTF; V: TRBV5-1; D: TRBD1; size: few; J: TRBJ1-2
DNA: TGTGCCAGCAGCCAAGGTTTCGAGCAGTACTTC; CDR3: CASSQGFEQYF; V: TRBV14; D: -; size: -; J: TRBJ2-7
DNA: TGTGCCAGCTCCGAATTGGACAGGCCTGCGAAGGCCGAGCAGTACTTC; CDR3: CASSELDRPAKAEQYF; V: TRBV18; D: TRBD1; size: -; J: TRBJ2-7
DNA: TGTGCCTGGAGCAACAGGGCAAGAGGCGAGCAGTACTTC; CDR3: CAWSNRARGEQYF; V: TRBV30; D: -; size: -; J: TRBJ2-7
DNA: TGCGCCAGCAGTGGGACTAGCGGGGGGGAGCAGTACTTC; CDR3: CASSGTSGGEQYF; V: TRBV10-1; D: TRBD2; size: -; J: TRBJ2-7
DNA: TGTGCCAGCAGCCAAGTGGGGGGGAACACTGAAGCTTTCTTT; CDR3: CASSQVGGNTEAFF; V: TRBV3-1/TRBV3-2; D: -; size: -; J: TRBJ1-1
DNA: TGTGCCAGTAGTAATGGAGGCACCCCCTACAATGAGCAGTTCTTC; CDR3: CASSNGGTPYNEQFF; V: TRBV19; D: -; size: -; J: TRBJ2-1
DNA: TGTGCCAGCAGCTTAGGACTAGCGGGGGCGGATACGCAGTATTTT; CDR3: CASSLGLAGADTQYF; V: TRBV7-9; D: TRBD2; size: -; J: TRBJ2-3
DNA: TGTGCCAGCAGTGAATCCGGGACTACCTCCTCCGGCACAGATACGCAGTATTTT; CDR3: CASSESGTTSSGTDTQYF; V: TRBV25-1; D: TRBD2; size: -; J: TRBJ2-3
DNA: TGTGCCAGCAGCGTAGGGGGACTCCCCGGACAGAACACCGGGGAGCTGTTTTTT; CDR3: CASSVGGLPGQNTGELFF; V: TRBV9; D: -; size: few; J: TRBJ2-2
DNA: TGTGCCAGCAGGGTACTAGCGGGGCTCACAGATACGCAGTATTTT; CDR3: CASRVLAGLTDTQYF; V: TRBV6-5; D: TRBD2; size: -; J: TRBJ2-3
DNA: TGTGCCAGCAGTCCAGGGGGGTCATACAATGAGCAGTTCTTC; CDR3: CASSPGGSYNEQFF; V: TRBV11-3; D: -; size: -; J: TRBJ2-1
DNA: TGTGCCAGCAGCTTAGGGGGCACGGGGCTCAACTATGGCCACACCTTC; CDR3: CASSLGGTGLNYGHTF; V: TRBV7-3; D: -; size: -; J: TRBJ1-2
DNA: TGTGCCAGCAGCCCTACTCCGGACGGCTCTGGAAACACCATATATTTT; CDR3: CASSPTPDGSGNTIYF; V: TRBV7-9; D: -; size: -; J: TRBJ1-3
DNA: TGTGCCATCTCGGACAACTATGGCTACACCTTC; CDR3: CAISDNYGYTF; V: TRBV10-3; D: -; size: -; J: TRBJ1-2
DNA: TGCAGCGCTCGGACAGGGGGTATGACTGAAGCTTTCTTT; CDR3: CSARTGGMTEAFF; V: TRBV29-1; D: TRBD1; size: -; J: TRBJ1-1
DNA: TGCGCCAGCGGTGGACAGGGGCTGAGGGAGACCCAGTACTTC; CDR3: CASGGQGLRETQYF; V: TRBV5-1; D: TRBD1; size: -; J: TRBJ2-5
DNA: TGTGCCAGCAGTTTACGTATCGAGCAGTACTTC; CDR3: CASSLRIEQYF; V: TRBV12-3/TRBV12-4; D: -; size: once; J: TRBJ2-7
DNA: TGTGCCAGCAGCTTAGCCCCACCAGGCGCGAGCAATCAGCCCCAGCATTTT; CDR3: CASSLAPPGASNQPQHF; V: TRBV7-8; D: -; size: once; J: TRBJ1-5
DNA: TGTGCCAGCTCACCGGACAGGGGCCGGTATGGCTACACCTTC; CDR3: CASSPDRGRYGYTF; V: TRBV18; D: TRBD1; size: -; J: TRBJ1-2
DNA: TGTGCCAGCAGTGAGAGGGCAGGGGCCAATGAGCAGTTCTTC; CDR3: CASSERAGANEQFF; V: TRBV6-1; D: -; size: -; J: TRBJ2-1
DNA: TGCGCCAGCAGCTACGACATTAACAGGATCGGGGAGCTGTTTTTT; CDR3: CASSYDINRIGELFF; V: TRBV5-1; D: -; size: -; J: TRBJ2-2
DNA: TGTGCCAGTTCCGCCTACAGGGGTGCGGGGGAGCAGTACTTC; CDR3: CASSAYRGAGEQYF; V: TRBV25-1; D: -; size: -; J: TRBJ2-7
DNA: TGTGCCAGCAGTTACGGCCCTCGAGCACTGAACACTGAAGCTTTCTTT; CDR3: CASSYGPRALNTEAFF; V: TRBV6-5; D: -; size: -; J: TRBJ1-1
DNA: TGTGCCAGTAGTATATCGGGACGAGGTTATAGCAATCAGCCCCAGCATTTT; CDR3: CASSISGRGYSNQPQHF; V: TRBV19; D: -; size: -; J: TRBJ1-5
DNA: TGTGCCAGCAGTCGGGGACAGGCATTGGGCTACACCTTC; CDR3: CASSRGQALGYTF; V: TRBV6-5; D: TRBD1; size: -; J: TRBJ1-2